This T cell receptor (beta chain) was observed in a study of cytomegalovirus exposure and HLA in healthy donors. The wider study: Among around 200 million T cells, an earlier analysis found roughly 120 million unique TCR beta sequences. Broader study findings: Presence/absence analysis assumed near-uniform sequencing depth across donors. Common viral pathogens seemed to be connected with several of the most significant clusters, according to a later analysis.

Primers included in the PCR were 60 Vbeta and 13 Jbeta primers. Method: immunoSEQ multiplex PCR; TCRdb's copy keeps in-frame clones and lacks some. The sample includes 100,000 to 150,000 clones, over 9.5% of them seen just once. About this clone itself: Antigen: not known.

This CDR3 has 12 amino acids. Germline values: CDR1 ENHRY, CDR2 SYGVKD. The chain employs TRBV10-3 and TRBJ2-5; TRBD1 is a possible D gene (6 bases). TRBJ2-7 explains the end of the DNA better; the J call may be wrong. The material sequenced was PBMCs. The clonotype comes from a woman under 30 in good health and CMV-seropositive. The CDR3 coding sequence is TGTGCCATCGGGACAAGACACTACGAGCAGTACTTC. It codes for CAIGTRHYEQYF.